This T cell receptor (beta chain) originates from a study of graft-versus-host responses after intestinal transplantation. Study details: Multivisceral, liver-intestinal, or isolated intestinal transplants were given to recipients. Following induction with anti-thymocyte globulin, all recipients were given tacrolimus and steroids for two to three years. Study-wide findings and caveats: GvH clones surfaced in recipient marrow, some emerging earlier in ileum or blood. Declines in HvG clones occurring early post-transplant were associated with peak circulating GvH clone levels.

Sequencing was performed with immunoSEQ multiplex PCR; in TCRdb, only in-frame clones are kept and a portion is missing. The table records tens of thousands of clones, around 90% of them present only once. The V end was cut by 2 bases, the J end by 0 bases, with 8 bases between. The CDR3 is 14 amino acids. The germline V gene has CDR1 MNHEY and CDR2 SMNVEV (reference sequence). Concerning this clone itself: As yet, its antigen is unknown.

The source is a human donor who received an intestinal transplant. The chain uses TRBV27 and TRBJ2-7; no reliable D call. This sample comprised unstimulated CD4+ T cells sorted from spleen or lymph node cells, obtained before intestinal transplant. As DNA, the CDR3 is TGTGCCAGCAGTTTAGCCCGTTACTCCTACGAGCAGTACTTC. It is translated as CASSLARYSYEQYF.